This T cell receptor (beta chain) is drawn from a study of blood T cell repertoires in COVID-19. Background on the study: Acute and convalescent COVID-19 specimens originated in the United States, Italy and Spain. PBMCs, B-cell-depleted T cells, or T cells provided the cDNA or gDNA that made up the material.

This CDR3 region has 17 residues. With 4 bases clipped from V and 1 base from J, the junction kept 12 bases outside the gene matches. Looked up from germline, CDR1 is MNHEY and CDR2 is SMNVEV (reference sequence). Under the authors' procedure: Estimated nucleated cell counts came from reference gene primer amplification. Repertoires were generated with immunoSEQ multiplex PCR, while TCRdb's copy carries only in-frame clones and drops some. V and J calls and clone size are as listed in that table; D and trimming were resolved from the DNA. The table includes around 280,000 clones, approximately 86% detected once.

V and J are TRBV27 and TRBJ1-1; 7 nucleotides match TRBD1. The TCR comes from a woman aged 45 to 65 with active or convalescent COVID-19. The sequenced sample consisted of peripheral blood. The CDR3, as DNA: TGTGCCAGCAGTTCCTGGACAGGCCTTCGAAAGAACACTGAAGCTTTCTTT. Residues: CASSSWTGLRKNTEAFF.